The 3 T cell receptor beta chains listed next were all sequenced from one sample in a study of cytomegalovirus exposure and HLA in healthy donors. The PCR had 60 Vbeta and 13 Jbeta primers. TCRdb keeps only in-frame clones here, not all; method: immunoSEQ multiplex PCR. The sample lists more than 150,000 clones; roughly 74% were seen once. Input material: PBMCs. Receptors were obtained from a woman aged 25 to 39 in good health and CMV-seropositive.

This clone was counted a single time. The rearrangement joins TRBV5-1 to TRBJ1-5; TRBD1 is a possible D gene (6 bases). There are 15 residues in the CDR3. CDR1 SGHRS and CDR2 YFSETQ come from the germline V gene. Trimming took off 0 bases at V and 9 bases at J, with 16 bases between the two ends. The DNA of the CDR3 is TGCGCCAGCAGCTTGGATGGACAGAGCCCAGGGCCCCAGCATTTT. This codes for CASSLDGQSPGPQHF.

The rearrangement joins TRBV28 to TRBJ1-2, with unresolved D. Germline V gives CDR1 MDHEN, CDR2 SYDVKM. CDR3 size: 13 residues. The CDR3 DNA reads TGTGTATCCGAAGACGGGACTAACTATGGCTACACCTTC. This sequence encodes CVSEDGTNYGYTF.

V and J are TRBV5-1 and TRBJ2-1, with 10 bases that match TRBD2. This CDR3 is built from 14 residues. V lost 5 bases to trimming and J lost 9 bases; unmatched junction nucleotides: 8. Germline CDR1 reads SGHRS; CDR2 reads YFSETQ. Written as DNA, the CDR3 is TGCGCCAGCAGAGGCTCTAGCGGGAGATCTGAGCAGTTCTTC. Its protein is CASRGSSGRSEQFF.